This TCR beta chain stems from a study of T cells in Graves' hyperthyroidism and ophthalmopathy. Study-wide results and limits: The model anticipated ophthalmopathy a median approximately 6.5 months pre-onset.

This clonotype turned up a few times. The antigen remains undetermined. Amplified regions were TCR beta CDR3 sequences from RNA transcripts. Initially, a first-round RT-PCR of the TCR CDR3 employed the HTBI primer set. TCRdb re-called the multiplex PCR reads with MiXCR, one entry per CDR3 protein. The table has some 560,000 distinct CDR3 sequences, about 15% seen once. This CDR3 has 14 residues. CDR1 is DFQATT, CDR2 SNEGSKA, per germline (reference sequence). Trimming stripped 4 bases from V and 8 bases from J, with 20 bases between. About 10 ml of fresh peripheral blood supplied the PBMCs. V is TRBV20-1 and J is TRBJ1-2, with TRBD1 as a possible D gene (5 bases). The sequenced sample was blood. This TCR was sampled from a woman in her 30s with Graves' hyperthyroidism. The CDR3 DNA follows: TGCAGTGCTAAGGTCGTTGGGGGGGGAAGGGGCTACACCTTC. Its translation: CSAKVVGGGRGYTF.